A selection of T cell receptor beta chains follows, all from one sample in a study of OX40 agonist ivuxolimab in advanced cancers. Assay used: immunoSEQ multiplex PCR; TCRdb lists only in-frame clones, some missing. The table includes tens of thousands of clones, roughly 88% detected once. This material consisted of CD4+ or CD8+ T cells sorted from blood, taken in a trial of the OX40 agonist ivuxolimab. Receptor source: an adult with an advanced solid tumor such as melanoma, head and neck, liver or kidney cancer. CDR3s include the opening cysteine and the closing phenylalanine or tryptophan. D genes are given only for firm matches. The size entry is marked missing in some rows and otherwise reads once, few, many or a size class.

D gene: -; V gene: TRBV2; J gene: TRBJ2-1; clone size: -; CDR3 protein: CASKVDGFPPSNEQFF; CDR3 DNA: TGTGCCAGCAAGGTTGACGGCTTCCCGCCCAGCAATGAGCAGTTCTTC
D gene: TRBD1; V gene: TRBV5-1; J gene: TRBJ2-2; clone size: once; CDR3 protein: CASSGTGPNTGELFF; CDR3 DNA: TGCGCCAGCAGCGGGACAGGGCCGAACACCGGGGAGCTGTTTTTT
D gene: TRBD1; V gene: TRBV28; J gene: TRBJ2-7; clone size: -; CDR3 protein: CASGTPDRAPYEQYF; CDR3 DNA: TGTGCCAGCGGAACCCCAGACAGGGCCCCCTACGAGCAGTACTTC
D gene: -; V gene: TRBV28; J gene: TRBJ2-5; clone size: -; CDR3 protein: CASSLVPTGQETQYF; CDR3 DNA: TGTGCCAGCAGTTTGGTCCCCACAGGGCAAGAGACCCAGTACTTC
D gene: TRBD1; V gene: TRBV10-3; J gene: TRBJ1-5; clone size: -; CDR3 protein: CAISESQGGQPQHF; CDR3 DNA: TGTGCCATCAGTGAGTCGCAGGGGGGTCAGCCCCAGCATTTT
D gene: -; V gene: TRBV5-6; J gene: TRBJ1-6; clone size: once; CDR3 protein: CASTKTDSSHSPLHF; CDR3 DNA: TGTGCCAGCACCAAGACAGATTCCTCGCATTCACCCCTCCACTTT
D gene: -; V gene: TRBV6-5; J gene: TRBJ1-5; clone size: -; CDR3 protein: CASSSSNRRGDQPQHF; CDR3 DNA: TGTGCCAGCAGTTCAAGCAACAGGAGGGGGGATCAGCCCCAGCATTTT
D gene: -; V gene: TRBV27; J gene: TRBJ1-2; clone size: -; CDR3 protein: CASSFDRNYGYTF; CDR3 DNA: TGTGCCAGCAGTTTTGACAGAAACTATGGCTACACCTTC
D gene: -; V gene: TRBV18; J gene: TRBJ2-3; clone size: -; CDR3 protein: CASSPSREPTQYF; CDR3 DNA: TGTGCCAGCTCACCAAGCCGCGAGCCTACGCAGTATTTT
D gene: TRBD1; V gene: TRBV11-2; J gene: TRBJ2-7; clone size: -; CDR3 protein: CASSLEGTGIPSYEQYF; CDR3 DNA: TGTGCCAGCAGCTTAGAAGGGACAGGGATCCCTTCCTACGAGCAGTACTTC
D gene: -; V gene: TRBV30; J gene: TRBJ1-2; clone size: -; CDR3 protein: CAWTDARWPANYGYTF; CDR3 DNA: TGTGCCTGGACCGACGCTCGGTGGCCTGCTAACTATGGCTACACCTTC
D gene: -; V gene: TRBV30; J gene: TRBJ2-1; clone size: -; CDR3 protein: CAWSGINNEQFF; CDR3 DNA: TGTGCCTGGAGCGGAATTAACAATGAGCAGTTCTTC
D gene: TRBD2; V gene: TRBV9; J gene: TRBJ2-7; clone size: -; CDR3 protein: CASSVEASGGEQYF; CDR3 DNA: TGTGCCAGCAGCGTAGAGGCTAGCGGAGGGGAGCAGTACTTC
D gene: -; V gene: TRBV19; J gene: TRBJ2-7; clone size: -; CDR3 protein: CASAPGAYEQYF; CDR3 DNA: TGTGCCAGTGCCCCCGGGGCCTACGAGCAGTACTTC
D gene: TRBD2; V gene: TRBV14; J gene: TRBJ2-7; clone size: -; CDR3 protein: CASWPGKGRRTRSYEQYF; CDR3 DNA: TGTGCCAGCTGGCCGGGAAAAGGCAGGCGGACTAGATCATACGAGCAGTACTTC
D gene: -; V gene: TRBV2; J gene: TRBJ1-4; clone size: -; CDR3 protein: CASSGRINEKLFF; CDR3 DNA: TGTGCCAGCAGTGGACGGATTAATGAAAAACTGTTTTTT
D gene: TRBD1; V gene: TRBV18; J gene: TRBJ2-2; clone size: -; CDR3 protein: CASSSNRDRGTGELFF; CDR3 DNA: TGTGCCAGCTCATCAAACCGGGACAGGGGTACCGGGGAGCTGTTTTTT
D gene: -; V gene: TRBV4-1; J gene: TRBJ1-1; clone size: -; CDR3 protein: CTSSQVGSGTMNTEAFF; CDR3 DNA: TGCACCAGCAGCCAAGTTGGGTCCGGGACTATGAACACTGAAGCTTTCTTT
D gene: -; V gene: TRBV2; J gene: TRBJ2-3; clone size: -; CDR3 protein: CASTADLTDTQYF; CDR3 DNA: TGTGCCAGCACGGCGGATCTCACAGATACGCAGTATTTT
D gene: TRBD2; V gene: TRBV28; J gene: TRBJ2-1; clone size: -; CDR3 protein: CASRTSGIGEQFF; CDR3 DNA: TGTGCCAGCCGGACTAGCGGGATCGGTGAGCAGTTCTTC
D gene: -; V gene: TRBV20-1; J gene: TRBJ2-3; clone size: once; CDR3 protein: CSAPHTAQYF; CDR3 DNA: TGCAGTGCCCCCCACACTGCGCAGTATTTT
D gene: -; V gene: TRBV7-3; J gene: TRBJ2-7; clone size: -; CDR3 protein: CASSLRGEQYF; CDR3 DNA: TGTGCCAGCAGCCTAAGGGGAGAGCAGTACTTC
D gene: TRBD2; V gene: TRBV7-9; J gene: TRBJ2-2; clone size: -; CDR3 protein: CASSSTSGRPLNTGELFF; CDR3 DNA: TGTGCCAGCAGCTCAACTAGCGGGAGGCCATTGAACACCGGGGAGCTGTTTTTT
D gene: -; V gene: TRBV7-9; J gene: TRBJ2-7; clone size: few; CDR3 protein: CASSFDSSYEQYF; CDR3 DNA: TGTGCCAGCAGCTTTGACAGCTCCTACGAGCAGTACTTC
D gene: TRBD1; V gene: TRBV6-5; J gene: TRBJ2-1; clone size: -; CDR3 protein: CASFKGQGLINEQFF; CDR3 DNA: TGTGCCAGCTTCAAGGGACAGGGCCTAATTAACGAGCAGTTCTTC
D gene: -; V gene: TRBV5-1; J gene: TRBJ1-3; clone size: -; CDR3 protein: CASSRDTISGNTIYF; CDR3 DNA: TGCGCCAGCAGCCGGGACACCATCTCTGGAAACACCATATATTTT
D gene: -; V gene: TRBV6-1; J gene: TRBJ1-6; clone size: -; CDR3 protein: CASSAGSPLHF; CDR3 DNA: TGTGCCAGCAGTGCCGGGTCACCCCTCCACTTT
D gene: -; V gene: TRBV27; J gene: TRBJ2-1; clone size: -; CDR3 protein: CASSLSLDRRIHNEQFF; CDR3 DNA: TGTGCCAGCAGTTTATCCCTCGACAGGCGAATTCACAATGAGCAGTTCTTC
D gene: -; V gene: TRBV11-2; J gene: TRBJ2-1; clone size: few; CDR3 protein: CASSFGTSFQQFF; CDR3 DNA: TGTGCCAGCAGCTTTGGGACATCTTTCCAGCAGTTCTTC
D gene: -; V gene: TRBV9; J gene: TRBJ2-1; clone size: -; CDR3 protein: CASSVQDAGMKYNEQFF; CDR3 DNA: TGTGCCAGCAGCGTTCAAGACGCAGGGATGAAGTACAATGAGCAGTTCTTC
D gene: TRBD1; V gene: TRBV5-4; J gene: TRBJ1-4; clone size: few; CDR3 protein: CASSSDRASNEKLFF; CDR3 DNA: TGTGCCAGCAGCTCCGACAGGGCATCTAATGAAAAACTGTTTTTT